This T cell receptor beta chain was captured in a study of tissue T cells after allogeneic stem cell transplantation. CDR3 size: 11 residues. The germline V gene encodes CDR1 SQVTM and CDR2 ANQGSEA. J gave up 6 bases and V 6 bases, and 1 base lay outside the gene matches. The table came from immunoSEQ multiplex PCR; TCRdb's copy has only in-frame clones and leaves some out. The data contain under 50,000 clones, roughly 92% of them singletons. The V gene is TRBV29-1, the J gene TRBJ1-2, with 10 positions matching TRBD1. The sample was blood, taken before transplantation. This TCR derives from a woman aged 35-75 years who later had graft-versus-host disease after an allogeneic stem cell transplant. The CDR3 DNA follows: TGCAGCGTGGGGACAGGGGATGGCTACACCTTC. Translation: CSVGTGDGYTF.